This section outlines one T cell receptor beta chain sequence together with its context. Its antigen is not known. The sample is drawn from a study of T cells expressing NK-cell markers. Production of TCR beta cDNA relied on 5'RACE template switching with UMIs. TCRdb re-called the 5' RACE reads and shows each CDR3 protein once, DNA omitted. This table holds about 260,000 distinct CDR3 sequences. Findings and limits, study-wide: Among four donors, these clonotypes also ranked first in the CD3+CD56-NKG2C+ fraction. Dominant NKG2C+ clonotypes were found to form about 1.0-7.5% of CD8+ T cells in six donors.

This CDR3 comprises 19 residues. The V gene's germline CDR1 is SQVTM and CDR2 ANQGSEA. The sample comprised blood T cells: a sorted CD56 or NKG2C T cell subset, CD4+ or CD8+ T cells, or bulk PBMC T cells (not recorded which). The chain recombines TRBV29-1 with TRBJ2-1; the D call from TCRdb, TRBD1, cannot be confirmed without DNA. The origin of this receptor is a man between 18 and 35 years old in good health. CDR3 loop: CSVEEEEGRGRTPRSEQFF.